A single sample gave rise to the 17 T cell receptor beta chains below, sequenced in a study of cytomegalovirus exposure and HLA in healthy donors. It was with 60 Vbeta and 13 Jbeta primers that the PCR ran. Measured with immunoSEQ multiplex PCR; TCRdb has only the in-frame clones, and not every one. This sample's table reports 38,000 or so clones. Source material: PBMCs. The source is a man aged 40-50 years in good health and CMV-seropositive.

Notes on this clone: Distinct nucleotide sequences in the sample also encode this CDR3. The V gene is TRBV7-9, the J gene TRBJ2-2, with TRBD2 matching 15 bases. The junction had 2 bases not matched to a gene; V was cut back by 4 bases and J by 5 bases. Germline V CDR1 and CDR2: SEHNR, FQNEAQ (reference sequence). There are 16 residues in the CDR3. The CDR3, as DNA: TGTGCCAGCAGCTCGGGACTAGCGGGAGGAACCGGGGAGCTGTTTTTT. Amino acid sequence: CASSSGLAGGTGELFF.

The rearrangement uses TRBV7-2 and TRBJ2-3; D unclear. CDR3 length: 14 amino acids. V gave up 4 bases and J gave up 0 bases, with 8 bases separating them. Germline values: CDR1 SGHTA, CDR2 FQGNSA. The CDR3 DNA sequence: TGTGCCAGCAGCTATTTTTCTAGCACAGATACGCAGTATTTT. Its protein product is CASSYFSSTDTQYF.

The J gene is TRBJ2-7, the V gene TRBV11-2; D might be TRBD1 (5 bases). The germline CDR1 and CDR2 sequences are SGHAT and FQNNGV. The CDR3 totals 15 residues. The V end was cut by 0 bases, the J end by 2 bases, with 11 bases between. CDR3 residues: CASSLDRRGTYEQYF. The CDR3 nucleotides read TGTGCCAGCAGCTTAGACCGAAGGGGCACCTACGAGCAGTACTTC.

The chain combines TRBV6-1 with TRBJ2-1; 8 nucleotides agree with TRBD1. V trimming: 0 bases; J trimming: 1 base; junction bases outside the gene matches: 5. CDR1 MNHNS and CDR2 SASEGT come from the germline V gene. This CDR3 region has 17 residues. For the CDR3, the DNA is TGTGCCAGCAGTGAAGCGGGCCAGGGGGCATCCTACAATGAGCAGTTCTTC. This encodes CASSEAGQGASYNEQFF.

The CDR3 loop is CASSEGGTPPQAFF. In DNA form, the CDR3 reads TGTGCCAGCAGTGAAGGGGGGACACCACCCCAAGCTTTCTTT. The chain couples TRBV6-1 to TRBJ1-1, with D possibly being TRBD1 (6 bases). Germline CDR1 reads MNHNS; CDR2 reads SASEGT. V lost 1 base, J lost 9 bases, and 15 bases lay in between. The CDR3 covers 14 residues.

V gene TRBV11-3 combines with J gene TRBJ2-3, with 9 positions matching TRBD1. Germline-derived CDR1 and CDR2 are SGHNT and YENEEA. Germline trimming cut 5 bases from V and 2 bases from J; bases unmatched to any gene: 8. The CDR3 runs to 16 residues. The CDR3, as DNA: TGTGCCAGCAGCGGAAGAGGGGACAGGGACACAGATACGCAGTATTTT. It specifies CASSGRGDRDTDTQYF.

The chain combines TRBV5-1 with TRBJ2-7; 7 nucleotides align to TRBD2. The CDR3 covers 15 residues. Germline CDR1 is SGHRS and CDR2 is YFSETQ. The junction had 8 bases not matched to a gene; V was cut back by 0 bases and J by 5 bases. The CDR3 DNA sequence: TGCGCCAGCAGCTTGGCCACGGGGGGAGGCGACGAGCAGTACTTC. This gives the protein CASSLATGGGDEQYF.

V and J are TRBV11-3 and TRBJ2-7; TRBD1 aligns across 7 bases. V was clipped by 10 bases and J by 4 bases; unmatched bases: 7. Germline CDR1 SGHNT, CDR2 YENEEA. CDR3 length equals 12 residues. In nucleotides, the CDR3 is TGTGCCATCCTCGACAGGGAATACGAGCAGTACTTC. Protein sequence: CAILDREYEQYF.

This chain connects TRBV28 to TRBJ1-1; weak D call: TRBD1 (5 bases). The CDR3 has 12 residues. Germline V gene lookup returns CDR1 MDHEN and CDR2 SYDVKM. Trimming removed 4 bases at V and 4 bases at J, with 7 bases between. The DNA for the CDR3 is TGTGCCAGCAGTTCCGGGGGCACTGAAGCTTTCTTT. The encoded protein is CASSSGGTEAFF. Supplemented by reference TRBV28 and TRBJ1-1, the full variable domain reads DVKVTQSSRYLVKRTGEKVFLECVQDMDHENMFWYRQDPGLGLRLIYFSYDVKMKEKGDIPEGYSVSREKKERFSLILESASTNQTSMYLCASSSGGTEAFFGQGTRLTVV.

The chain links TRBV29-1 to TRBJ2-5; 7 positions agree with TRBD2. From germline, CDR1 is SQVTM and CDR2 ANQGSEA. This CDR3 region has 13 residues. The junction had 9 bases not matched to a gene; V was cut back by 7 bases and J by 4 bases. The CDR3 region is CSAGGLLGETQYF. CDR3 sequence (DNA): TGCAGCGCGGGGGGTCTTCTGGGAGAGACCCAGTACTTC.

This rearrangement joins TRBV4-2 to TRBJ2-7; the match to TRBD2 covers 9 bases. Germline CDR1 and CDR2: LGHNA and YNFKEQ. J lost 6 bases, V lost 2 bases, and 8 bases had no gene match. The CDR3 totals 15 residues. The CDR3 loop is CASSQQGLASGEQYF. CDR3 coding DNA: TGTGCCAGCAGCCAACAGGGACTAGCTTCGGGCGAGCAGTACTTC.

The chain uses TRBV6-5 and TRBJ1-1, with no clear D. Looked up from germline, CDR1 is MNHEY and CDR2 is SVGAGI. Trimming stripped 3 bases from V and 2 bases from J, with 10 bases between. The CDR3 is 14 residues long. Here the CDR3 reads CASSYGVANTEAFF. CDR3 bases: TGTGCCAGCAGTTATGGTGTAGCCAACACTGAAGCTTTCTTT.

V gene TRBV4-2 combines with J gene TRBJ2-5; perhaps TRBD1 as D (5 bases). Germline-derived CDR1 and CDR2 are LGHNA and YNFKEQ. The CDR3 extends over 11 amino acids. The V and J ends lost 4 bases and 5 bases respectively, with 5 bases between them. The CDR3 DNA sequence: TGTGCCAGCAGCCCAGGGGAGACCCAGTACTTC. Protein product: CASSPGETQYF.

This sequence joins TRBV5-1 and TRBJ2-1; TRBD2 matches 8 bases. Germline CDR1 SGHRS, CDR2 YFSETQ. The CDR3 is made up of 14 amino acids. V shed 4 bases, J shed 7 bases, and the junction held 7 bases outside the gene matches. The CDR3 is CASSLSGSGNEQFF. The DNA of the CDR3 is TGCGCCAGCAGCCTAAGCGGGAGTGGAAATGAGCAGTTCTTC.

This chain connects TRBV9 to TRBJ1-3; D possibly corresponds to TRBD1 (6 bases). The CDR3 totals 15 residues. V lost 0 bases, J lost 4 bases, and 11 bases lay in between. Germline CDR1 SGDLS, CDR2 YYNGEE. The DNA for the CDR3 is TGTGCCAGCAGCGTAGAGGGGGACGAAGGAAACACCATATATTTT. This encodes CASSVEGDEGNTIYF.

The CDR3 DNA is TGTGCCAGCAGCCAGGCCTCTAGCGGGAACTCCTACAATGAGCAGTTCTTC. Translating it yields CASSQASSGNSYNEQFF. V is TRBV4-2 and J is TRBJ2-1; 9 nucleotides match TRBD2. The CDR3 consists of 17 residues. The junction had 6 bases not matched to a gene; V was cut back by 3 bases and J by 0 bases. CDR1 and CDR2 (germline): LGHNA, YNFKEQ.

This chain uses TRBV9 with TRBJ1-2; possible D gene TRBD1, 5 bases. Trimming removed 3 bases at V and 6 bases at J, with 12 bases between. The CDR3 consists of 13 residues. Looked up from germline, CDR1 is SGDLS and CDR2 is YYNGEE. CDR3 nucleotides: TGTGCCAGCAGCGAGGGGACTTCTCATGGCTACACCTTC. Translated: CASSEGTSHGYTF.